The T cell receptor (beta chain) described here comes from a study of cytomegalovirus exposure and HLA in healthy donors. At the level of the study: Out of 398 genotyped donors, less than 90% belonged to the Caucasian-associated ancestry cluster. Study outcomes and limitations: Later on, an analysis found that several of the most significant clusters appeared to be linked to common viral pathogens, which included parvovirus B19. As a later analysis revealed, the rate of TCR association differed by HLA locus, with DRB1 most and HLA-C fewest.

Germline CDR1 MDHEN, CDR2 SYDVKM. This CDR3 comprises 14 residues. Between the trimmed V and J ends, which lost 8 bases and 0 bases, there was a span of 11 bases. A single count supports this clone. Its specificity is unknown. The PCR ran on 60 Vbeta and 13 Jbeta primers. Only in-frame clones appear in the TCRdb table, and some are missing; sequencing was by immunoSEQ multiplex PCR. The sample records about 130,000 clones, around 80% being singletons. The TCR originated in a man aged 18 to 29 in good health and CMV-seronegative. This sequence joins TRBV28 and TRBJ2-1, with D perhaps matching TRBD2 (6 bases). What was sequenced was PBMCs. The DNA of the CDR3 is TGTGCCAGCGGGGGGAGATTCTCCTACAATGAGCAGTTCTTC. The encoded protein is CASGGRFSYNEQFF.